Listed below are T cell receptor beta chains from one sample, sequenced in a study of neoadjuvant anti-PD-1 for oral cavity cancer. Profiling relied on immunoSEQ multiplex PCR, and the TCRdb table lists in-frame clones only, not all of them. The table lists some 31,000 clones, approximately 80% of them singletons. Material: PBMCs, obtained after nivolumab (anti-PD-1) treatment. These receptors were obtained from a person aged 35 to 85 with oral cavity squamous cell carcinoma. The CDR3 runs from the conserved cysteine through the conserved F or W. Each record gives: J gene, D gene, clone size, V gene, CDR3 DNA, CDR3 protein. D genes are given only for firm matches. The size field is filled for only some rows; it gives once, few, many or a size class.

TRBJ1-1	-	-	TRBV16	TGTGCCAGCAGCCAATCACGGAACACTGAAGCTTTCTTT	CASSQSRNTEAFF
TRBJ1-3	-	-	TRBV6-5	TGTGCCAGCAGTCATCAGGGATCTGGAAACACCATATATTTT	CASSHQGSGNTIYF
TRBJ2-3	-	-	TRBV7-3	TGTGCCAGCAGCTTAGAGGGCACAGATACGCAGTATTTT	CASSLEGTDTQYF
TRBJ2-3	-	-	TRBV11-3	TGTGCCAGCAGCTCTACCCGGGACACAGTAAGCACAGATACGCAGTATTTT	CASSSTRDTVSTDTQYF
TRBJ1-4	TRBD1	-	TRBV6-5	TGTGCCAGCAGGCGGATGGGGACAGATCTAAAACTGTTTTTT	CASRRMGTDLKLFF
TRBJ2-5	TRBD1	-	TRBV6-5	TGTGCCAGCAGTCAGGGGGTCCAGGGAGAGACCCAGTACTTC	CASSQGVQGETQYF
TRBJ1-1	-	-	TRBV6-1	TGTGCCAGCAGTGAACTCTACACTTGGGACACTGAAGCTTTCTTT	CASSELYTWDTEAFF
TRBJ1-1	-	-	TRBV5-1	TGCGCCAGCAGCTTGGTGAGAGACATGAACACTGAAGCTTTCTTT	CASSLVRDMNTEAFF
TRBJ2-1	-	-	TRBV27	TGTGCCAGCAGTTCTGGGGGTAGGAATGAGCAGTTCTTC	CASSSGGRNEQFF
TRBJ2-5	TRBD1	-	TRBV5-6	TGTGCCAGCAGCTTACCCAGGGGGCTTGGAGAGACCCAGTACTTC	CASSLPRGLGETQYF
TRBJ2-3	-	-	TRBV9	TGTGCCAGCAGCGTAACGGATAGCACAGATACGCAGTATTTT	CASSVTDSTDTQYF
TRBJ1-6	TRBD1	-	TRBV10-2	TGCGCCAGCAGTGAGGGGGGGACAGGGACCATAAATTCACCCCTCCACTTT	CASSEGGTGTINSPLHF
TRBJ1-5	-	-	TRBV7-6	TGTGCCAGCAGCCACTACCGGGCCTCCCGGAGAGGCAATCAGCCCCAGCATTTT	CASSHYRASRRGNQPQHF
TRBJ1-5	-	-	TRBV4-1	TGCGCCAGCAGCCGGGCCGTGGGGGGTGGCAATCAGCCCCAGCATTTT	CASSRAVGGGNQPQHF
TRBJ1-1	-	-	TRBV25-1	TGTGCCAGCAGTGAATGGGGAACAACAGGGAACACTGAAGCTTTCTTT	CASSEWGTTGNTEAFF
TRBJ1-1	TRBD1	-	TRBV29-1	TGCAGCGCAGGACAGGGAAACATTGAAGCTTTCTTT	CSAGQGNIEAFF
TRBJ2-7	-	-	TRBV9	TGTGCCAGCAGCGAAGACAGTAGGTCCTACGAGCAGTACTTC	CASSEDSRSYEQYF
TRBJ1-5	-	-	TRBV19	TGTGCCAGTAGTATAGCCGGACAGCCCCAGCATTTT	CASSIAGQPQHF
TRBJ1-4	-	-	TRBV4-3	TGCGCCAGCAGCCAAGATTTCGTCAGGAGTGAAAAACTGTTTTTT	CASSQDFVRSEKLFF
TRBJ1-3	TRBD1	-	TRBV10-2	TGCGCCAGCAGTGTCCCGGGACAGGGGCTCTCTGGAAACACCATATATTTT	CASSVPGQGLSGNTIYF
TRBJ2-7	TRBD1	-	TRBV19	TGTGCCAGTAGTAGGGACAGGGGATACGAGCAGTACTTC	CASSRDRGYEQYF
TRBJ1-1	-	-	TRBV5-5	TGTGCCAGCAGCTTTCGCCCCACTGAAGCTTTCTTT	CASSFRPTEAFF
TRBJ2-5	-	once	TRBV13	TGTGCCAGCAGCTTAGTTCAAGAGACCCAGTACTTC	CASSLVQETQYF
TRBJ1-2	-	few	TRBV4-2	TGTGCCAGCAGCCAAGAAAGGGGGGACTATGGCTACACCTTC	CASSQERGDYGYTF
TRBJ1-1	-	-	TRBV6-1	TGTGCCAGCAGTGTTAGTGAGGACTCTGCCACTGAAGCTTTCTTT	CASSVSEDSATEAFF
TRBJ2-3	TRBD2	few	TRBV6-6	TGTGCCAGCAGTTGGGTGACTAGCGGGGGGACAGATACGCAGTATTTT	CASSWVTSGGTDTQYF
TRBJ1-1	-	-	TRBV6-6	TGTGCCAGCAGTTACGGACAGCTGAACACTGAAGCTTTCTTT	CASSYGQLNTEAFF
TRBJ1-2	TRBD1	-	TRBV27	TGTGCCAGCAGCTCATTTTGGACAGGGAAGGGCTACACCTTC	CASSSFWTGKGYTF
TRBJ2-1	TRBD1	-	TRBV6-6	TGTGCCAGCAGTTACTCAGACAGGGCCTGGAATGAGCAGTTCTTC	CASSYSDRAWNEQFF
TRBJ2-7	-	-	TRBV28	TGTGCCAGCAGTTTTGGCCAGATCCCCTACGAGCAGTACTTC	CASSFGQIPYEQYF
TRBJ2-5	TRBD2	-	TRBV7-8	TGTGCCAGCAGCTTACACCCGGGACTAGAATATGAGACCCAGTACTTC	CASSLHPGLEYETQYF
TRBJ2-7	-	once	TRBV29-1	TGCAGCGTTGAAACGAGCTACGAGCAGTACTTC	CSVETSYEQYF
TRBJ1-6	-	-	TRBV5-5	TGTGCCAGCAGCAAAGGGGTAAACTATAATTCACCCCTCCACTTT	CASSKGVNYNSPLHF